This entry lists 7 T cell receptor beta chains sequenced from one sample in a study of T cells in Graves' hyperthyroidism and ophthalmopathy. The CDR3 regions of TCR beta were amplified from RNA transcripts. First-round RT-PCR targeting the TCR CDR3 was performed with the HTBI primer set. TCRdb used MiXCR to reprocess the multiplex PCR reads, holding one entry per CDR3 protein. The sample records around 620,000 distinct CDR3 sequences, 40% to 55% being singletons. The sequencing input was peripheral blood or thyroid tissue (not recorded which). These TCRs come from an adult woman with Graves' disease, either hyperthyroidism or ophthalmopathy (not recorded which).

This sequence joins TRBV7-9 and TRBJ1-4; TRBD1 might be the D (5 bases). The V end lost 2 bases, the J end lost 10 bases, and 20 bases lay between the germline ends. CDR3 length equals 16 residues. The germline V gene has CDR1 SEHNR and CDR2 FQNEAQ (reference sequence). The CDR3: CASSLTLYGRGGKLFF. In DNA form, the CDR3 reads TGTGCCAGCAGCTTAACTCTCTACGGGCGCGGGGGAAAACTGTTTTTT.

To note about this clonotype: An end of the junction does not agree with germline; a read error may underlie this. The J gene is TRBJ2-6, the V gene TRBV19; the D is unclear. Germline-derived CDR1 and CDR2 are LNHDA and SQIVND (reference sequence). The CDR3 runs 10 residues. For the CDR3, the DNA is TGTGCCAGTAGTATCCAGGTAACGGCTTTC. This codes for CASSIQVTAF.

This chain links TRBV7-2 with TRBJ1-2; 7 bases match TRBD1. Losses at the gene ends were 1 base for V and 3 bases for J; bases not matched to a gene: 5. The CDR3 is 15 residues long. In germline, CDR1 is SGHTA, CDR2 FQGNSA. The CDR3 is CASSLEGQRYYGYTF. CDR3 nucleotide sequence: TGTGCCAGCAGCTTAGAGGGACAGAGATACTATGGCTACACCTTC.

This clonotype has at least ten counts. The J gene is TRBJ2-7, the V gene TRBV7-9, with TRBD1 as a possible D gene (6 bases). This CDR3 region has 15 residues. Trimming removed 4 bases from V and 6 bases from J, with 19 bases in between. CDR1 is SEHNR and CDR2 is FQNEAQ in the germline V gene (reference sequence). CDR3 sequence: CASSSYRAAVPEQYF. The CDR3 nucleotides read TGTGCCAGCAGCTCGTACAGGGCGGCGGTTCCCGAGCAGTACTTC. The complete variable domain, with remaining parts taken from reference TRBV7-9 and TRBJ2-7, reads DTGVSQNPRHKITKRGQNVTFRCDPISEHNRLYWYRQTLGQGPEFLTYFQNEAQLEKSRLLSDRFSAERPKGSFSTLEIQRTEQGDSAMYLCASSSYRAAVPEQYFGPGTRLTVT.

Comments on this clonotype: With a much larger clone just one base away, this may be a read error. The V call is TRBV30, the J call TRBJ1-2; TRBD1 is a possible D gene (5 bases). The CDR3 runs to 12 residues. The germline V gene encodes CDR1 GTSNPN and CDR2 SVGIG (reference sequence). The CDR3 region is CAFSGGIYSYTF. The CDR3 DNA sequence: TGTGCCTTTTCGGGGGGGATCTATAGCTACACCTTC.

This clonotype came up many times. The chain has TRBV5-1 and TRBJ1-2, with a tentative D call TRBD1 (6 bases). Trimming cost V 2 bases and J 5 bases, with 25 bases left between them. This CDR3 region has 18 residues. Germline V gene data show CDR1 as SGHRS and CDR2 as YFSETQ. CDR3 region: CASSFTTGPSIFSYGYTF. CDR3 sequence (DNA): TGCGCCAGCAGCTTTACGACAGGCCCCTCAATTTTTAGTTATGGCTACACCTTC.

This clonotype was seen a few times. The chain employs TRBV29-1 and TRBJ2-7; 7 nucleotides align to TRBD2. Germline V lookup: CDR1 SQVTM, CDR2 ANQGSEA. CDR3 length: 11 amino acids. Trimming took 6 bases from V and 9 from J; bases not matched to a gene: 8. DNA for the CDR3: TGCAGCGTCCATACCTCGGGAGGGCAGTACTTC. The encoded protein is CSVHTSGGQYF.